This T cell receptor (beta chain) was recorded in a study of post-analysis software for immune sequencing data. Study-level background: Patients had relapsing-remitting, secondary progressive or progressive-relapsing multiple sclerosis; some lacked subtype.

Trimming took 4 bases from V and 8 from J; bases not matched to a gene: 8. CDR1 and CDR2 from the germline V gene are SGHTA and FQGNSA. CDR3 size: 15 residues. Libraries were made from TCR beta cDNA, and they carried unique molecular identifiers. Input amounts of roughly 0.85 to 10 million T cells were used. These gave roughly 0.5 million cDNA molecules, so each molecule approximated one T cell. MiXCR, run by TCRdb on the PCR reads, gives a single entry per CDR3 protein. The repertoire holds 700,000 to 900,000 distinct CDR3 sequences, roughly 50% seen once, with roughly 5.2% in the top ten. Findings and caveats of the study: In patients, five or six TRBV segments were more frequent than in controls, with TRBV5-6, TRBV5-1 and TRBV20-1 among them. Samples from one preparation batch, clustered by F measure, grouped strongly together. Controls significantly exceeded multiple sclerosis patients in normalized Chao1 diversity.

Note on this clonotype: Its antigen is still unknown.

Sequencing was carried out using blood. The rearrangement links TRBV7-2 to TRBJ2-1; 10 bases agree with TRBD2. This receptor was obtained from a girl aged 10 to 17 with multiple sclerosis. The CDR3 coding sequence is TGTGCCAGCAGCTCGACTAGCGGGTTTATCGATGAGCAGTTCTTC. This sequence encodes CASSSTSGFIDEQFF.